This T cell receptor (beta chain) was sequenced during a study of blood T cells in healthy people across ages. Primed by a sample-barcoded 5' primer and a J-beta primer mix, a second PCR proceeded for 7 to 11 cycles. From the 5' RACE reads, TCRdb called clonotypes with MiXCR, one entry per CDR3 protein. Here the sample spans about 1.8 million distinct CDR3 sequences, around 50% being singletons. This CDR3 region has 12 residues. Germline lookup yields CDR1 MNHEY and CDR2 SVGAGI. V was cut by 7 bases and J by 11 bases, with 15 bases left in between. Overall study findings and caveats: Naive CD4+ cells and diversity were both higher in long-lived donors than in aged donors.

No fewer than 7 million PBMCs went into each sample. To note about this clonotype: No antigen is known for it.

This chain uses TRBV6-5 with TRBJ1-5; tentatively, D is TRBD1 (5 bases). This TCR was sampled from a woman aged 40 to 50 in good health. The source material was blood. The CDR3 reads CASIGGAGAQHF. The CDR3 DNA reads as TGTGCCAGCATCGGCGGGGCTGGGGCCCAGCATTTT.